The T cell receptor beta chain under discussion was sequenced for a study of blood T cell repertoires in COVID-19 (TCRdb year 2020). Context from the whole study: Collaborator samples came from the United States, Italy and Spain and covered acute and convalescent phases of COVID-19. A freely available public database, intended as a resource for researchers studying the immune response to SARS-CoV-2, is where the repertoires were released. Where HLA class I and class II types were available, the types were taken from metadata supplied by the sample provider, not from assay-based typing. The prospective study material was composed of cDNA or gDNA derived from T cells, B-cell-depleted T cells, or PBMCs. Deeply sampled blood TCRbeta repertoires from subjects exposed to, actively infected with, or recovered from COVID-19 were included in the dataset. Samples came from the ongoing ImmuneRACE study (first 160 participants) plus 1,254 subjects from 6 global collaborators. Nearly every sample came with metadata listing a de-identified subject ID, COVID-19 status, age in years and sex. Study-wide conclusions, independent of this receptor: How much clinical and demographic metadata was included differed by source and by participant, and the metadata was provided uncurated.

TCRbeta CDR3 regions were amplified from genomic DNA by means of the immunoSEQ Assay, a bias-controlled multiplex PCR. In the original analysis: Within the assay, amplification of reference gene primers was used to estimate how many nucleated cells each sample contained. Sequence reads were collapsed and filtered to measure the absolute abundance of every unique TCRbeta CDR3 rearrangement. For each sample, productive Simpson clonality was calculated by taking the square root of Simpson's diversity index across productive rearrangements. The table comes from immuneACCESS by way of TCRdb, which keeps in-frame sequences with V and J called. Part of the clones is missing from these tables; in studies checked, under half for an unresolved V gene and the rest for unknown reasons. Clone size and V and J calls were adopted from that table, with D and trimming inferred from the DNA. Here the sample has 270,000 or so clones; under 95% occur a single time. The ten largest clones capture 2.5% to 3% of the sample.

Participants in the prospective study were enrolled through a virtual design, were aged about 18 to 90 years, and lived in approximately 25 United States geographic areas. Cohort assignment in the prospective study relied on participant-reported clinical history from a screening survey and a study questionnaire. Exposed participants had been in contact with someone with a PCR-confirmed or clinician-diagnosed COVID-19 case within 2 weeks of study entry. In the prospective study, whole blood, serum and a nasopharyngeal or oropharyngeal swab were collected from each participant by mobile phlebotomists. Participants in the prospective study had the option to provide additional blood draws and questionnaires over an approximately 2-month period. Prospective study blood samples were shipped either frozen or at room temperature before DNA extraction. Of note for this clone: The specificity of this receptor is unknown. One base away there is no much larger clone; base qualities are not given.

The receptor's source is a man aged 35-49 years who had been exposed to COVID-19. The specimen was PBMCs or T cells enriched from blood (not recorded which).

The sequence in DNA is TGTGCCAGCAGCCAAGATTTAATACAGGGGGCAGGGGAGCAGTTCTTC. This encodes CASSQDLIQGAGEQFF. Recombination connected TRBV3-1 (or the pseudogene TRBV3-2) to TRBJ2-1, and 9 bases in between align with TRBD1. Per the germline V gene (reference sequence), LGHDT is the CDR1 and YNNKEL is the CDR2. Taken from cysteine to phenylalanine, the CDR3 has 16 residues. The DNA shown is the 48-base CDR3, in frame from base 1. Trimming takes 0 bases off V and 10 bases off J; junction bases not matched to a gene: 10.